These 21 T cell receptor beta chains were all obtained from the same sample, sequenced in a study of OX40 agonist ivuxolimab in advanced cancers. The table came from immunoSEQ multiplex PCR; TCRdb's copy has only in-frame clones and leaves some out. The table includes 69,000 or so clones, around 83% detected once. The input for sequencing was CD4+ or CD8+ T cells sorted from blood, taken in a trial of the OX40 agonist ivuxolimab. The receptor set was obtained from an adult with an advanced solid tumor such as melanoma, head and neck, liver or kidney cancer.

This chain connects TRBV2 to TRBJ1-3; no clear D. V was shortened by 0 bases and J by 0 bases, with 9 bases between the two germline ends. The CDR3 has 16 residues. Germline V gene sequence: CDR1 SNHLY, CDR2 FYNNEI. The CDR3 nucleotides read TGTGCCAGCAGTGAAGCCAACCCGTACTCTGGAAACACCATATATTTT. It yields the protein CASSEANPYSGNTIYF.

This chain links TRBV7-2 with TRBJ1-6; the match to TRBD1 covers 9 bases. The junction had 5 bases not matched to a gene; V was cut back by 1 base and J by 10 bases. The CDR3 is 15 residues long. Germline CDR1 SGHTA, CDR2 FQGNSA. The CDR3 is CASSLGTGAVSPLHF. CDR3 bases: TGTGCCAGCAGCTTAGGGACAGGGGCGGTCTCACCCCTCCACTTT.

The J gene is TRBJ1-5, the V gene TRBV2; possibly TRBD1 for D (5 bases). CDR1 and CDR2 from the germline V gene are SNHLY and FYNNEI. The CDR3 runs to 16 residues. Between the trimmed V and J ends, which lost 4 bases and 3 bases, there was a span of 16 bases. DNA of the CDR3: TGTGCCAGCAGTGGTGCTTTAGGGGACGACAATCAGCCCCAGCATTTT. It encodes CASSGALGDDNQPQHF.

The gene calls are TRBV5-1 and TRBJ2-1; 10 bases fit TRBD2. This CDR3 region has 19 residues. Germline-derived CDR1 and CDR2 are SGHRS and YFSETQ. The V and J ends lost 0 bases and 5 bases, in that order; junction bases with no gene match: 14. CDR3 in amino acids: CASSLDPSSGSFPDNEQFF. CDR3 sequence (DNA): TGCGCCAGCAGCTTGGATCCCTCTAGCGGGAGTTTCCCCGACAATGAGCAGTTCTTC. Full variable domain (missing parts from reference TRBV5-1 and TRBJ2-1): KAGVTQTPRYLIKTRGQQVTLSCSPISGHRSVSWYQQTPGQGLQFLFEYFSETQRNKGNFPGRFSGRQFSNSRSEMNVSTLELGDSALYLCASSLDPSSGSFPDNEQFFGPGTRLTVL.

In nucleotides, the CDR3 is TGTGCCAGTAGCAGACAGGGGGCTGGTGGCTACACCTTC. Its protein is CASSRQGAGGYTF. The rearrangement joins TRBV19 to TRBJ1-2; 10 nucleotides align to TRBD1. Trimming removed 6 bases from V and 7 bases from J; junction bases left unmatched: 5. Germline V gene data show CDR1 as LNHDA and CDR2 as SQIVND (reference sequence). The CDR3 loop spans 13 amino acids.

The CDR3 reads CASSVQGSNTGELFF. The DNA for the CDR3 is TGTGCCAGCAGCGTACAGGGATCGAACACCGGGGAGCTGTTTTTT. V and J are TRBV9 and TRBJ2-2; weak D call: TRBD1 (5 bases). V lost 1 base and J 0 bases, leaving 7 bases between the germline ends. The CDR3 length is 15 residues. The germline V gene encodes CDR1 SGDLS and CDR2 YYNGEE. The full variable domain, in which reference TRBV9 and TRBJ2-2 provide the parts outside the CDR3, is DSGVTQTPKHLITATGQRVTLRCSPRSGDLSVYWYQQSLDQGLQFLIQYYNGEERAKGNILERFSAQQFPDLHSELNLSSLELGDSALYFCASSVQGSNTGELFFGEGSRLTVL.

The chain's CDR3 is CASSLLGQVEAFF. The CDR3 region has the DNA TGTGCCAGCAGTTTGCTCGGCCAGGTTGAAGCTTTCTTT. The chain couples TRBV28 to TRBJ1-1; no clear D. The V gene's germline CDR1 is MDHEN and CDR2 SYDVKM. The V gene lost 3 bases and the J gene lost 7 bases, with 12 bases spanning the gap. This CDR3 has 13 amino acids.

This clone was seen just once. V usage is TRBV10-2 and J usage is TRBJ2-1; 8 bases line up with TRBD1. CDR1 and CDR2 (germline): WSHSY, SAAADI. The V and J ends lost 5 bases and 6 bases, in that order; junction bases with no gene match: 12. The CDR3 contains 16 residues. This CDR3 is CASSPRGQELANEQFF. DNA of the CDR3: TGCGCCAGCAGTCCCAGGGGACAGGAGTTGGCCAATGAGCAGTTCTTC.

This sequence joins TRBV28 and TRBJ2-7; no firm D call. The CDR3 runs 13 residues. Germline assignment: CDR1 MDHEN and CDR2 SYDVKM. Trimming pared 5 bases from V and 2 bases from J, leaving 10 bases between. CDR3 sequence: CASSPTLTYEQYF. In DNA form, the CDR3 reads TGTGCCAGCAGTCCCACCTTGACCTACGAGCAGTACTTC. Complete variable domain (other parts from reference TRBV28 and TRBJ2-7): DVKVTQSSRYLVKRTGEKVFLECVQDMDHENMFWYRQDPGLGLRLIYFSYDVKMKEKGDIPEGYSVSREKKERFSLILESASTNQTSMYLCASSPTLTYEQYFGPGTRLTVT.

The V call is TRBV2, the J call TRBJ1-2, with D uncertain. Trimming stripped 4 bases from V and 0 bases from J, with 6 bases between. CDR1 and CDR2 from the germline V gene are SNHLY and FYNNEI. The CDR3 has 13 residues. CDR3 sequence reads: CASSAAPNYGYTF. For the CDR3, the DNA is TGTGCCAGCAGTGCCGCTCCTAACTATGGCTACACCTTC.

The table lists this clone with a count of one. This chain joins TRBV2 and TRBJ1-2; D is unclear. CDR1 is SNHLY and CDR2 is FYNNEI in the germline V gene. This CDR3 contains 14 residues. Trimming took 5 bases from V and 0 from J, leaving 10 bases between them. CDR3 nucleotides: TGTGCCAGCAGTCCCGGGTCGGCTAACTATGGCTACACCTTC. This codes for CASSPGSANYGYTF. The full variable domain, completed using reference TRBV2 and TRBJ1-2, is EPEVTQTPSHQVTQMGQEVILRCVPISNHLYFYWYRQILGQKVEFLVSFYNNEISEKSEIFDDQFSVERPDGSNFTLKIRSTKLEDSAMYFCASSPGSANYGYTFGSGTRLTVV.

V gene TRBV9 combines with J gene TRBJ1-2, with 8 bases matching TRBD1. There are 14 residues in the CDR3. In germline, CDR1 is SGDLS, CDR2 YYNGEE. The V gene end was trimmed by 4 bases and the J gene end by 7 bases; junction bases not matched to a gene: 9. The DNA for the CDR3 is TGTGCCAGCAGCCCGTGGACAGGGACGGGTGGCTACACCTTC. Translation: CASSPWTGTGGYTF.

This clone occurred a few times. V gene TRBV5-1 combines with J gene TRBJ2-2; tentatively, D is TRBD1 (6 bases). Trimming stripped 4 bases from V and 7 bases from J, with 17 bases between. Germline lookup yields CDR1 SGHRS and CDR2 YFSETQ. There are 15 residues in the CDR3. Here the CDR3 DNA reads TGCGCCAGCAGCCGACAACAAACACAGGGCGGGGAGCTGTTTTTT. Amino acid sequence: CASSRQQTQGGELFF.

The chain uses TRBV5-1 and TRBJ2-3, with D maybe TRBD1 (5 bases). The V end was cut by 0 bases, the J end by 13 bases, with 21 bases between. The CDR3 loop spans 15 amino acids. Looked up from germline, CDR1 is SGHRS and CDR2 is YFSETQ. CDR3 nucleotide sequence: TGCGCCAGCAGCTTGGGTCATCTAGGGGAAGATGTTGAGTATTTT. It is translated as CASSLGHLGEDVEYF.

The CDR3 region has the DNA TGTGCCAGCAGCTTAGGTTCGCTGGATGAGCAGTTCTTC. It yields the protein CASSLGSLDEQFF. The rearrangement uses TRBV7-2 and TRBJ2-1; D unclear. Germline loops: CDR1 SGHTA, CDR2 FQGNSA. This CDR3 has 13 amino acids. V lost 1 base to trimming and J lost 8 bases, with 9 bases between them.

The V gene is TRBV14, the J gene TRBJ2-2, with D perhaps TRBD2 (5 bases). The CDR3 is 14 amino acids. V was shortened by 4 bases and J by 3 bases, with 9 bases between the two germline ends. The germline V gene has CDR1 SGHDN and CDR2 FVKESK. CDR3 bases: TGTGCCAGCAGCCCCGGGCGGGACACCGGGGAGCTGTTTTTT. Protein: CASSPGRDTGELFF.

The table lists this clone with a count of one. Sequence at one end of the junction differs from germline and may be a read error. The chain combines TRBV7-2 with TRBJ2-5, with D unclear. Germline CDR1 reads SGHTA; CDR2 reads FQGNSA. The CDR3 has 14 amino acids. The CDR3 is CASSLAPVQGTQYF. In DNA, the CDR3 is TGTGCCAGCAGCTTAGCGCCAGTCCAAGGGACCCAGTACTTC.

This clone has only a few counts. The rearrangement links TRBV7-8 to TRBJ2-7, with 7 bases identical to TRBD1. The junction had 5 bases not matched to a gene; V was cut back by 5 bases and J by 1 base. This CDR3 is 14 amino acids long. CDR1 is SGHVS and CDR2 is FQNEAQ in the germline V gene. The CDR3: CASSKWDSSYEQYF. In DNA, the CDR3 is TGTGCCAGCAGCAAGTGGGACAGTTCCTACGAGCAGTACTTC. Full variable domain (outside the CDR3, taken from reference TRBV7-8 and TRBJ2-7): GAGVSQSPRYKVAKRGQDVALRCDPISGHVSLFWYQQALGQGPEFLTYFQNEAQLDKSGLPSDRFFAERPEGSVSTLKIQRTQQEDSAVYLCASSKWDSSYEQYFGPGTRLTVT.

This clone was recorded a few times. As DNA, the CDR3 is TGCAGCGTTGAAGGGGCCCAAAGTGAGGGCTACACCTTC. Translated: CSVEGAQSEGYTF. This sequence joins TRBV29-1 and TRBJ1-2; D is ambiguous. Germline V gives CDR1 SQVTM, CDR2 ANQGSEA. Trimming pared 1 base from V and 8 bases from J, leaving 14 bases between. The CDR3 is 13 residues long.

This chain uses TRBV28 with TRBJ1-5; the D gene is possibly TRBD1 (6 bases). The length of the CDR3 is 16 residues. The germline gives CDR1 MDHEN, CDR2 SYDVKM. Trimming shortened V by 1 base and J by 4 bases, and 14 bases separated the two germline ends. In nucleotides, the CDR3 is TGTGCCAGCAGTTTATATGCTAGGGGGAGTAATCAGCCCCAGCATTTT. It codes for CASSLYARGSNQPQHF.

CDR3 coding DNA: TGTGCCAGCAGCTTGGCGGCGGGAAGCTCCTACGAGCAGTACTTC. It codes for CASSLAAGSSYEQYF. This chain links TRBV5-4 with TRBJ2-7, with D maybe TRBD2 (6 bases). Germline V lookup: CDR1 SGHNT, CDR2 YYREEE (reference sequence). This CDR3 is 15 amino acids long. V lost 0 bases and J lost 0, with 10 bases in between.